The clone carrying this T cell receptor beta chain was observed a few times. What it binds is unknown. The sample originates from a study of lymphopenia after photon versus proton radiotherapy. There are 16 residues in the CDR3. Findings of the study overall: Post-nadir diversity loss with photons came from oligoclonal expansion, particularly CD8+ Temra cells. Photon-treated patients lost naive T cells and TCR diversity; proton-treated stayed stable. A bigger post-nadir fall in TCR diversity correlated inversely with survival time in deceased patients.

Only in-frame clones appear in the TCRdb table, and some are missing; sequencing was by immunoSEQ multiplex PCR. The data contain 65,000 to 85,000 clones, under 95% of them singletons. J is TRBJ1-5 and V is TRBV12-2. TRBV12-2 is a pseudogene. The source material was peripheral blood, sampled from a patient treated with photon-based radiotherapy. The sequence came from a woman aged 40 to 55 with cholangiocarcinoma. As DNA, the CDR3 is TGTGCAAGTCGCCCGCTGATCCCCTATAGCAATCAGCCCCAGCATTTT. Translation gives CASRPLIPYSNQPQHF.